This TCR beta chain was observed in a study of neurological immune-mediated disorders (dated by TCRdb to the late 2010s). Background on the whole study: Among the approximately 35 multiple sclerosis patients, relapsing-remitting MS accounted for around 30 and secondary progressive MS accounted for 3. Peripheral blood TCR-beta repertoires from patients with HTLV-I-associated myelopathy (HAM/TSP), patients with multiple sclerosis, and healthy controls were compared in the study using UMI-based sequencing. The 106 TCR-beta libraries covered PBMC samples along with longitudinal samples, technical triplicates, and paired sorted CD4+ and CD8+ T-cell subsets. The cohort was made up of approximately 65 subjects, consisting of roughly 15 HAM/TSP patients, around 35 multiple sclerosis patients and roughly 20 healthy controls. Study-wide conclusions, independent of this receptor: Expanded clones from different subjects shared no identical CDR3 amino acid sequences, which suggests that TCR-beta repertoires were private in all groups. No association of the MS cluster with clinical or MRI features was observed, and the need for larger cohorts was stated by the authors. In a phylogenetic analysis, the repertoires of 18 out of 34 MS patients fell into a single cluster of related CDR3 sequences, pointing to a possible signature at the repertoire level. TCR clonal expansion was highest in HAM/TSP patients and lowest in MS patients, with MS patients falling below even healthy controls.

For the unsorted PBMC libraries, 2 million PBMCs were stored in RNAlater at -80 degrees C until RNA extraction and were used to generate the libraries. The multiple sclerosis patients were enrolled in a US clinical protocol that evaluated disease progression with magnetic resonance imaging. Peripheral blood underwent Ficoll-Hypaque density gradient centrifugation to isolate PBMCs, which were then cryopreserved in liquid nitrogen. cDNA was synthesized by template-switch 5'RACE using a primer carrying a 10-nucleotide random unique molecular identifier by which each TCR transcript was tagged. Every sequencing run yielded over 180 million TCR-beta sequences covering 15-18 subjects. The RNeasy kit was used to extract total RNA. The KAPA Real-time Library Amplification kit was used to amplify TCR-beta VDJ regions with primers for the TCR constant region and the 5'RACE anchor. Sample indexes and Illumina adaptors were added in a first PCR, after which library yield was increased in a second PCR. After Ampure bead purification, the roughly 650 bp TCR product was size-selected on a 2% E-gel SizeSelection system. Library quality was checked on a Bioanalyzer, concentration was measured with Qubit, and libraries were quantified with the Kapa Library Quantification kit before pooling. An Illumina HiSeq 2500 sequenced the libraries paired-end 2 x 150 bp. To increase sequence diversity, roughly 24-32% phiX was spiked into each library pool. In the paper's pipeline: Quality-filtered reads were processed with the UMI-based MiGEC pipeline, and over 80% of raw TCR sequences were removed by the MiGEC pipeline during error correction. VDJ genes were aligned to IMGT germline references, and clonotypes were defined by unique CDR3 amino acid sequence plus V-J genes. Clonal expansion, Shannon diversity and CDR3 relatedness were evaluated with VDJtools (CalcPairwiseDistances, ClusterSamples), while phylogenetic trees were built in CLCbio workbench. Expanded clones were defined as having at least 8 unique UMIs, based on coefficient-of-variation modelling across technical triplicates. Clones were called with MiXCR by TCRdb after fastp trimmed the public reads at Q25, and only in-frame beta chains were retained. Merged by CDR3 protein, the rows form single entries marked with the most common genes and DNA. The V and J calls follow TCRdb's processing rather than the paper's. The sample data list some 86,000 distinct CDR3 sequences, and 2.6% of these were observed just once. The ten largest clonotypes hold about 1% of the sample.

The V end loses 1 base and the J end loses 3 bases, and a stretch of 21 bases separates them. The CDR3, from cysteine to phenylalanine, totals 18 residues. Left in the record is the CDR3 DNA by itself, 54 bases read in frame from the first base. Per the germline V gene, SGHVS is the CDR1 and FNYEAQ is the CDR2. This clonotype turned up a few times. Its antigen is not yet known. No base-level quality is on record; no much larger clone is a single base apart. What was sequenced was PBMCs. Rearrangement joined TRBV7-6 to TRBJ1-1, with the D segment identity uncertain. The sequence came from a woman under 40 with multiple sclerosis. The nucleotide sequence is TGTGCCAGCAGCTTAGTCCCCGGACCCGGGATGATGGACACTGAAGCTTTCTTT. Its translation is CASSLVPGPGMMDTEAFF.